The clone carrying this T cell receptor (beta chain) is labeled as medium-sized. Scientists recovered RNA and DNA together from around 20-30 mg of unsorted bulk tissue. Trimming cost V 3 bases and J 3 bases, with 11 bases left between them. Germline V gene sequence: CDR1 MGHRA, CDR2 YSYEKL. CDR3 size: 14 residues. This entry is derived from a study of tumor-infiltrating lymphocytes in primary liver carcinoma. In the study overall: Productive TCRbeta read yields ran from roughly 3.65 to 7.13 million per sample and were similar between tissues.

Priming with a constant-region primer yielded TCR beta cDNA from around 0.45 ug total RNA. TCR beta libraries came from three nested multiplex PCR rounds using slightly modified ARM-PCR. Rounds one and two of PCR, each of 9 to 11 cycles, were primed with TRBV1-TRBV30 forward primers and a C-beta reverse primer. TCRdb fed the multiplex PCR reads into MiXCR, producing one record per CDR3 protein. The sample carries about 35,000 distinct CDR3 sequences, roughly 69% recorded once. This clonotype was obtained from a man aged 35 to 55 with primary liver carcinoma and hepatitis B virus infection. The rearrangement joins TRBV4-1 to TRBJ1-1; D call uncertain. Material for sequencing was liver tumor tissue from sampling region 4. Indicated subset: tumor region T4, right-lateral pole. The CDR3 nucleotides read TGCGCCAGCAGCCACATATCTGAAGACACTGAAGCTTTCTTT. It codes for CASSHISEDTEAFF.